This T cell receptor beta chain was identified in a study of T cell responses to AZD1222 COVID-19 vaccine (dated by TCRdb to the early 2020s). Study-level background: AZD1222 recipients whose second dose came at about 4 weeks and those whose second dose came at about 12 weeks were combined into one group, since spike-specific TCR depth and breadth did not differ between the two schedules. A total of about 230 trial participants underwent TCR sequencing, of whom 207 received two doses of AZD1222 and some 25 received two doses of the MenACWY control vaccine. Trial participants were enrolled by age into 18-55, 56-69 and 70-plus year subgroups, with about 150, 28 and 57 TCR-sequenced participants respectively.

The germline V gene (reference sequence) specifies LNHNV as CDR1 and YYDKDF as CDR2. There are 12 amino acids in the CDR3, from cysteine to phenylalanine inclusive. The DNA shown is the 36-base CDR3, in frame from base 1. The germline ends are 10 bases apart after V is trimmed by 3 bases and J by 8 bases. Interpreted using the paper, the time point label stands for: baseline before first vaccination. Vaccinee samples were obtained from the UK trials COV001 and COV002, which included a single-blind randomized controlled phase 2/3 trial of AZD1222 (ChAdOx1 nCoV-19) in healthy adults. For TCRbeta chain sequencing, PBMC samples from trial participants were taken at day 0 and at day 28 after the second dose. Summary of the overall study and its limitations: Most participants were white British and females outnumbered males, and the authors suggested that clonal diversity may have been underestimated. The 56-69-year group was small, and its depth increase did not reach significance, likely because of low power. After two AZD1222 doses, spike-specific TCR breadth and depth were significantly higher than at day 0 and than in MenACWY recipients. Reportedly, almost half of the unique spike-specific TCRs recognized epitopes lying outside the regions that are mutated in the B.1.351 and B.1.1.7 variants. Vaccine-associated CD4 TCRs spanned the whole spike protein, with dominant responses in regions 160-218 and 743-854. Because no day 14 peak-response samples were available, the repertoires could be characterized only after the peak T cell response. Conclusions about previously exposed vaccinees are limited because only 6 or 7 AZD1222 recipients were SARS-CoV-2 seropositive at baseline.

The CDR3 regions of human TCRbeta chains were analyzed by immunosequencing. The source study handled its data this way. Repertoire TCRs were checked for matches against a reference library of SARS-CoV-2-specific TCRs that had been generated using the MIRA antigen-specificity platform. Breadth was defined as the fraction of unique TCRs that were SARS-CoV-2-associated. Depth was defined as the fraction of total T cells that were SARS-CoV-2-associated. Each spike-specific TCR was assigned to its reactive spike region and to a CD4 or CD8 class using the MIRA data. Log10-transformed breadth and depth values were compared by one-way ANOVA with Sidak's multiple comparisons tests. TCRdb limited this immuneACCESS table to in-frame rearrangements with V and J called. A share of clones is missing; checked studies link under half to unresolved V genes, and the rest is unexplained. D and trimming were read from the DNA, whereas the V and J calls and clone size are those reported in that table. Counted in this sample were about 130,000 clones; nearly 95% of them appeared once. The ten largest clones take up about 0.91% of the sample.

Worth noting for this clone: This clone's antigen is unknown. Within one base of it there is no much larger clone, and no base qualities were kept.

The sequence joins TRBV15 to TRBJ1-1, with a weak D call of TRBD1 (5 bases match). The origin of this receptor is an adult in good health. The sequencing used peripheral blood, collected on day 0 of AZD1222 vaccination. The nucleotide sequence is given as TGTGCCACCAGCAGGGGTGGGGGGGAAGCTTTCTTT. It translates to CATSRGGGEAFF.